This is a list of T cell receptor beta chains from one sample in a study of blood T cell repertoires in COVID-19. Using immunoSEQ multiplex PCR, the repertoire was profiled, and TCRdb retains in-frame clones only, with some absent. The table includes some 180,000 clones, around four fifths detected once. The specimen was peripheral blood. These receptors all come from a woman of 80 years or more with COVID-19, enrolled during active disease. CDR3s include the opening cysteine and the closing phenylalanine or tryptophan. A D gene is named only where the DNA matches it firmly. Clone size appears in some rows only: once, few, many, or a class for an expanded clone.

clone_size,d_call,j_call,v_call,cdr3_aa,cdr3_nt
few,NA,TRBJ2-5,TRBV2,CASSTGFGETQYF,TGTGCCAGCAGCACAGGGTTCGGAGAGACCCAGTACTTC
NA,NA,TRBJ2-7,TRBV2,CASGEVRYEQYF,TGTGCCAGCGGGGAGGTCCGCTACGAGCAGTACTTC
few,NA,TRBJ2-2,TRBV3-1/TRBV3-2,CASSHGGLGTGELFF,TGTGCCAGCAGTCACGGGGGATTAGGCACCGGGGAGCTGTTTTTT
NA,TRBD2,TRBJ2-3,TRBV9,CASSVGSGGARGTDTQYF,TGTGCCAGCAGCGTAGGGAGCGGGGGGGCTCGTGGCACAGATACGCAGTATTTT
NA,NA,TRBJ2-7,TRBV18,CASSPRPGIVEQYF,TGTGCCAGCTCACCACGGCCAGGGATTGTCGAGCAGTACTTC
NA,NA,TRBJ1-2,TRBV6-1,CASSESRASYYGYTF,TGTGCCAGCAGTGAATCCAGGGCTTCGTACTATGGCTACACCTTC
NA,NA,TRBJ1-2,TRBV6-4,CASSIPYYGYTF,TGTGCCAGCAGCATCCCATACTATGGCTACACCTTC
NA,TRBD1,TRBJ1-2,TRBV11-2,CASSPSQGATGYTF,TGTGCCAGCAGCCCGTCACAGGGGGCGACTGGCTACACCTTC
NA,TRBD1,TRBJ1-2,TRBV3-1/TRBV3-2,CASSPGQGFGYTF,TGTGCCAGCAGCCCCGGACAGGGATTCGGCTACACCTTC
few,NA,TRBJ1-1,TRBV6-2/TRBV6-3,CASSYSMSVEAFF,TGTGCCAGCAGTTACTCGATGTCAGTTGAAGCTTTCTTT
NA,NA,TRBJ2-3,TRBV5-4,CASSLDQGADTQYF,TGTGCCAGCAGCTTGGACCAGGGTGCAGATACGCAGTATTTT